The 5 T cell receptor beta chains listed next were all sequenced from one sample in a study of read filtering for tumor transcriptome and immune sequencing. The library was built from 400 to 500 ng RNA with molecular barcoded adaptors for alpha/delta and beta/gamma chains. TCRdb recomputed calls from the reads with MiXCR, one row per CDR3 protein. The sample has around 58,000 distinct CDR3 sequences; about 15% are singletons. What was sequenced was a population of CD138-negative cells sorted from bone marrow. These TCRs come from a donor aged 40 or over with multiple myeloma.

This clonotype appeared many times. The chain combines TRBV6-5 with TRBJ2-1, with D perhaps TRBD2 (7 bases). CDR1 and CDR2 from the germline V gene are MNHEY and SVGAGI. The CDR3 totals 14 residues. V shed 9 bases and J shed 0 bases, with 12 bases lying between them. In DNA form, the CDR3 reads TGTGCCAGTCGGGGGGCTTCCTCCTACAATGAGCAGTTCTTC. It codes for CASRGASSYNEQFF.

This chain connects TRBV4-1 to TRBJ2-7, with 11 bases lining up with TRBD1. This CDR3 comprises 15 residues. Germline lookup yields CDR1 MGHRA and CDR2 YSYEKL. V dropped 4 bases and J dropped 2; count of bases not matched to a gene: 4. DNA of the CDR3: TGCGCCAGCAGCCCGGGACAGGGGGAAACCTACGAGCAGTACTTC. It translates to CASSPGQGETYEQYF.

The chain employs TRBV29-1 and TRBJ2-3; D is perhaps TRBD1 (8 bases). This CDR3 comprises 14 residues. Germline V gene lookup returns CDR1 SQVTM and CDR2 ANQGSEA. With 7 bases removed from V and 4 bases from J, the gap between germline ends came to 18 bases. DNA for the CDR3: TGCAGCGGAGACAGGGGAGGGCCGGCAGATACGCAGTATTTT. Residues: CSGDRGGPADTQYF.

This clonotype has a count of ten or more. This chain uses TRBV20-1 with TRBJ2-1; D might be TRBD1 or TRBD2, each matching 5 bases. V lost 0 bases, J lost 6 bases, and 15 bases lay in between. The CDR3 spans 15 residues. CDR1 and CDR2 from the germline V gene are DFQATT and SNEGSKA (reference sequence). The CDR3 spells CSARDRDGGLNEQFF. The CDR3 DNA reads as TGCAGTGCTAGAGATAGGGATGGGGGTCTCAATGAGCAGTTCTTC.

This clonotype was found a few times. The rearrangement joins TRBV4-1 to TRBJ1-1, with D tentatively TRBD1 (5 bases). The V end lost 1 base, the J end lost 0 bases, and 9 bases lay between the germline ends. The length of the CDR3 is 15 residues. Germline V lookup: CDR1 MGHRA, CDR2 YSYEKL. CDR3: CASSQGQSMNTEAFF. Here the CDR3 DNA reads TGCGCCAGCAGCCAAGGACAGAGTATGAACACTGAAGCTTTCTTT.